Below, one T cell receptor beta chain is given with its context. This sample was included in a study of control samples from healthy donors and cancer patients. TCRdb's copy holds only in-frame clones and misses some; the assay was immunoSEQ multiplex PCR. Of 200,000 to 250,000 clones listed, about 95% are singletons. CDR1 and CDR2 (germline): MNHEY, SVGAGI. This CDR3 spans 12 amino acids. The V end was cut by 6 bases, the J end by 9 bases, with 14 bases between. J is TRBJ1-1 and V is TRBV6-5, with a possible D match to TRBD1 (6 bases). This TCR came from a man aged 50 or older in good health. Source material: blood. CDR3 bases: TGTGCCAGCAGGCTCGGTCGGGACAAAGCTTTCTTT. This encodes CASRLGRDKAFF.